This is a list of T cell receptor beta chains from one sample in a study of T cell responses to AZD1222 COVID-19 vaccine. The protocol was immunoSEQ multiplex PCR, while the TCRdb copy is restricted to in-frame clones and leaves out a portion. Among around 99,000 clones, around nine tenths were seen once, and the ten largest hold less than 25%. Sequenced material: peripheral blood, taken on day 0 of AZD1222 vaccination. Receptor source: an adult in good health. Both conserved end residues are part of each CDR3.

>14|TRBV7-2
CASSLGGGLYEQYF
>16|TRBV7-9
CASSSMATQGTGGYTF
>15|TRBV28
CASSPYVGLTDTQYF
>15|TRBV5-4
CASSSDPDGSYGYTF
>16|TRBV7-2
CASSLTDSHSFYGYTF
>18|TRBV4-3
CASSARVDTLEAPGELFF
>15|TRBV18
CASSPTTEPNYGYTF
>15|TRBV7-6
CASSLEGNSYNEQFF
>12|TRBV5-5
CASSLNIYGYTF
>15|TRBV7-8
CASSQPGQGIYGYTF
>15|TRBV7-2
CASSLAGGRAEKLFF
>14|TRBV11-2
CASSLVRENTEAFF
>15|TRBV4-1
CASSQANRGNQPQHF
>14|TRBV4-3
CASSRGTATYEQYF
>13|TRBV4-3
CASSQEKGSPLHF
>16|TRBV10-3
CAISETPGPTGGTQYF
>15|TRBV11-2
CASSFGSSGYNEQFF
>13|TRBV3-1/TRBV3-2
CASSHLNTDTQYF
>14|TRBV7-6
CASSEGQESYEQYF
>15|TRBV7-9
CASSSGTATNEKLFF
>15|TRBV3-1/TRBV3-2
CASSPSGGLNYGYTF
>10|TRBV30
CAWGRQGLYF
>19|TRBV27
CASSLSRYPGEDGNYGYTF
>15|TRBV10-3
CAISESARGREKLFF
>13|TRBV30
CAGKQGGRNIQYF
>14|TRBV3-1/TRBV3-2
CASSFTGGLDGYTF
>13|TRBV10-3
CAISNRWGEKLFF
>15|TRBV9
CASSLTSGGAETQYF
>12|TRBV5-1
CASSLRGAEAFF
>14|TRBV4-3
CASSQERGRATGFF
>22|TRBV4-3
CASSQENKIGGTGGILGDGYTF
>13|TRBV24-1
CATSENGDQPQHF